The clone carrying this TCR beta chain was counted between two and nine times. Its antigen is undetermined. This record belongs to a study of T cell repertoires in cytomegalovirus infection. For the study at large: Based on public TCR beta signatures, there were indications of CMV infection and of a matching HLA type. Study-level results: Dominating the ex vivo response were HLA-C-restricted CMV-specific TCR beta clonotypes.

TCRdb passed the reads through MiXCR, listing each CDR3 protein once. Found here are hundreds of thousands of distinct CDR3 sequences, less than 25% of them singletons; the top ten hold under 8.5%. Trimming pared 6 bases from V and 2 bases from J, leaving 16 bases between. Looked up from germline, CDR1 is MGHRA and CDR2 is YSYEKL. CDR3 length equals 15 residues. The genes are TRBV4-1 and TRBJ1-1; no clear D gene. This TCR was sampled from a human donor in good health (CMV status not recorded). Some clones in this sample may be carry-over from other donors' samples. Source material: CD8+ T cells from PBMCs. The CDR3 loop is CASRKSPGANTEAFF. The CDR3 DNA reads TGCGCCAGCAGGAAATCACCGGGAGCTAACACTGAAGCTTTCTTT.